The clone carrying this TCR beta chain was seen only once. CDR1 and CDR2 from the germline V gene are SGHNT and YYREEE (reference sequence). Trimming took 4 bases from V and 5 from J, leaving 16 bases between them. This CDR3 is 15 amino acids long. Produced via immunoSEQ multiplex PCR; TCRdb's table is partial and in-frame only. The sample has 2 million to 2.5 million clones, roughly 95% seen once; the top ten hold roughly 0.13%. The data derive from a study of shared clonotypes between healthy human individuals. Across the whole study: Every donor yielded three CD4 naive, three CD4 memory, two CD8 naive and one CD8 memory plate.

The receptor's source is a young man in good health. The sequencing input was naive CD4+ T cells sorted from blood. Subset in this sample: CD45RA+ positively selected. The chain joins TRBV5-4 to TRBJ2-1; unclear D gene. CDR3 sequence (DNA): TGTGCCAGCAGCCTTGGTGAGCCCAGGCACAATGAGCAGTTCTTC. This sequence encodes CASSLGEPRHNEQFF.